A single count supports the clone carrying this T cell receptor (beta chain). Its antigen is still unknown. Researchers ran the PCR with 60 Vbeta and 13 Jbeta primers. Profiled with immunoSEQ multiplex PCR; TCRdb holds only in-frame clones, not every one. Among under 200,000 clones listed, around 80% were seen once. The data are from a study of cytomegalovirus exposure and HLA in healthy donors. Study context: The early release's HLA-typed donors yielded 80 million to 95 million unique TCRs. Whole-study findings and limits: CMV serostatus stood as the only immune exposure information on hand. Later analysis associated a missense DCLRE1C variant with TCR beta V- and J-gene trimming.

V lost 0 bases, J lost 7 bases, and 13 bases lay in between. Germline loops: CDR1 MNHEY, CDR2 SMNVEV (reference sequence). CDR3 length equals 15 residues. The sequencing sample was made of PBMCs. The chain is built from TRBV27 and TRBJ1-3; perhaps TRBD1 as D (5 bases). This TCR came from a woman aged 40 to 49 in good health and CMV-seropositive. The CDR3 coding sequence is TGTGCCAGCAGTTTATCGTTTTCCAGGGTCAACACCATATATTTT. Encoded protein: CASSLSFSRVNTIYF.